This T cell receptor beta chain stems from a study of regulatory T cells in long-lasting Graves disease. Looked up from germline, CDR1 is LGHDT and CDR2 is YNNKEL (reference sequence). V was clipped by 3 bases and J by 0 bases, with 15 bases between them. CDR3 length: 17 amino acids. The time point here: newly diagnosed GD, antithyroid drugs for less than 3 months. The authors made the TCR library using RNA they extracted from PBMCs. Arm-PCR with iRepertoire HTBI primers amplified the CDR3 regions for these TCR beta libraries. Each CDR3 protein gets one entry after TCRdb re-called the multiplex PCR reads with MiXCR. The sample has 530,000 or so distinct CDR3 sequences, approximately 13% seen once. This clonotype showed up just a few times. These data were likewise used in another study, on T cells in Graves' hyperthyroidism and ophthalmopathy.

The sample here was peripheral blood mononuclear cells (PBMCs), taken at new diagnosis, from a patient treated with antithyroid drugs. This TCR was sampled from a man aged 25 to 40 with Graves disease. The chain joins TRBV3-1 to TRBJ2-1; D is perhaps TRBD2 (6 bases). The CDR3 DNA reads as TGTGCCAGCAGCCAGGGCCTAGCGTTTTTCTCCTACAATGAGCAGTTCTTC. This sequence encodes CASSQGLAFFSYNEQFF.